This T cell receptor (beta chain) was sequenced for a study of T cell repertoires in aging, cancer and after chemotherapy. Study background: Over several months to years, re-sampled healthy donor repertoires clearly shared clones. Findings and limits, study-wide: These repertoire data do not allow conclusions about immunological memory after chemotherapy.

This CDR3 region has 15 residues. V shed 6 bases, J shed 3 bases, and the junction held 5 bases outside the gene matches. TRB rearrangements spanning V, D and J were amplified using mixed TRB-A/B primers. TCRdb analysed the multiplex PCR reads with MiXCR anew, one entry per CDR3 protein. The data show approximately 600 distinct CDR3 sequences, 25% to 35% seen once. Peripheral blood genomic DNA, not sorted cells or RNA, was the template. In regard to this clonotype: Its cognate antigen is unknown.

The V and J genes are TRBV12-3 or TRBV12-4 and TRBJ2-3, with 11 bases lining up with TRBD1. Sequenced: blood. The sequence was collected from a human donor in good health. In nucleotides, the CDR3 is TGTGCCAGCAGAACGGGACAGGGGGGGACAGATACGCAGTATTTT. This translates into CASRTGQGGTDTQYF.